This T cell receptor beta chain was recovered during a study of tumor-infiltrating lymphocytes in primary liver carcinoma. Regarding the study as a whole: Relative to tumor region pairs, the tumor-adjacent and tumor-blood pairs showed overlap that was lower.

Investigators took RNA and DNA out together from 20-30 mg of unsorted bulk tissue. The CDR3 loop spans 15 amino acids. Per the germline V gene, CDR1 is SGHAT and CDR2 is FQNNGV. This clonotype was counted once. What it binds is not known. Germline is not matched at one junction end, which may reflect a read error. cDNA specific to TCR beta was made from 500 ng of total RNA, with a constant-region primer employed for priming. For TCR beta, libraries were produced by three nested multiplex PCR rounds using slightly modified ARM-PCR. Each of the first two PCR rounds ran roughly 9 cycles with TRBV1-TRBV30 forward and C-beta reverse primers. MiXCR was run by TCRdb on the multiplex PCR reads, yielding one entry per CDR3 protein. The sample consists of 60,000 or so distinct CDR3 sequences, just over 70% of them appearing once.

This chain uses TRBV11-2 with TRBJ2-7, with 10 bases aligning to TRBD2. The sample was liver tumor tissue from sampling region 2. Subset denoted: tumor region T2, inferior pole. This TCR derives from a man aged 35 to 55 with primary liver carcinoma and hepatitis B virus infection. The CDR3 DNA reads as TGTGCCGGCAGCTTAACCCTAGCGGGGGCTAGTGACCAGTACTTC. Translated, it gives CAGSLTLAGASDQYF.